A selection of T cell receptor beta chains follows, all from one sample in a study of T cell repertoires in cytomegalovirus infection. Their specific antigens are unknown. Each CDR3 protein is one row after TCRdb ran MiXCR on the reads. The table records about 270,000 distinct CDR3 sequences, approximately 22% of them present only once. The sample here was cultured PBMCs, taken from culture after CMV antigen stimulation. The receptors come from a human donor in good health (CMV status not recorded). Some clones in this sample may be carry-over from other donors' samples. Both conserved end residues are part of each CDR3. The D gene is left open where the match is weak. Not every row has a clone size; where given, it reads once, few, many or a size class.

>TRBD1|TRBV4-1|many|TRBJ2-2
CASSLRQGALNTGELFF
TGCGCCAGCAGCCTCAGACAGGGGGCGCTGAACACCGGGGAGCTGTTTTTT
>TRBD1|TRBV19|-|TRBJ1-3
CASSIPTGSGNTIYF
TGTGCCAGTAGTATCCCGACAGGGTCTGGAAACACCATATATTTT
>-|TRBV6-1|few|TRBJ2-5
CASRRGGGRETQYF
TGTGCCAGCAGAAGGGGTGGGGGTCGGGAGACCCAGTACTTC
>-|TRBV7-2|many|TRBJ1-1
CASSVGHSNTEAFF
TGTGCCAGCAGCGTTGGACACTCGAACACTGAAGCTTTCTTT
>TRBD1|TRBV28|many|TRBJ1-5
CASSLRQGGNQPQHF
TGTGCCAGCAGTTTAAGGCAGGGGGGCAATCAGCCCCAGCATTTT
>TRBD1|TRBV2|-|TRBJ1-5
CASSDWDRDQPQHF
TGTGCCAGCAGTGACTGGGACAGGGATCAGCCCCAGCATTTT
>-|TRBV12-3/TRBV12-4|-|TRBJ1-5
CASSLFENQPQHF
TGTGCCAGCAGTTTGTTCGAGAATCAGCCCCAGCATTTT
>-|TRBV7-8|medium-sized|TRBJ2-5
CASSLLAWSQETQYF
TGTGCCAGCAGCTTATTGGCCTGGAGCCAAGAGACCCAGTACTTC
>-|TRBV7-9|-|TRBJ1-1
CASSSGGDGEAFF
TGTGCCAGCAGCTCGGGGGGAGATGGTGAGGCTTTCTTT
>-|TRBV29-1|-|TRBJ2-3
CSSSGGEVTDTQYF
TGCAGCAGCTCAGGGGGGGAGGTCACAGATACGCAGTATTTT
>-|TRBV7-2|-|TRBJ2-1
CASSLVRGDPTLGEQFF
TGTGCCAGCAGCTTAGTGAGGGGGGACCCGACCCTCGGTGAGCAGTTCTTC
>-|TRBV7-2|many|TRBJ2-6
CASSLGGTGANVLTF
TGTGCCAGCAGCTTAGGGGGAACTGGGGCCAACGTCCTGACTTTC
>TRBD1|TRBV4-1|few|TRBJ1-4
CASSQTGATNEKLFF
TGCGCCAGCAGCCAAACAGGGGCAACTAATGAAAAACTGTTTTTT
>-|TRBV7-2|few|TRBJ2-7
CASSFGAGAYEQYF
TGTGCCAGCAGCTTTGGCGCTGGTGCCTACGAGCAGTACTTC
>TRBD2|TRBV18|few|TRBJ2-1
CASSPLRLAGTNEQFF
TGTGCCAGCTCACCATTGAGACTAGCGGGAACGAATGAGCAGTTCTTC
>-|TRBV19|-|TRBJ2-7
CASSIAVTATYEQYF
TGTGCCAGTAGTATAGCTGTCACTGCCACCTACGAGCAGTACTTC
>TRBD2|TRBV7-9|few|TRBJ2-1
CASSGQSGSSYNEQFF
TGTGCCAGCAGCGGCCAGAGCGGGAGTTCCTACAATGAGCAGTTCTTC
>-|TRBV12-5|few|TRBJ2-1
CASGLVHQRSNEQFF
TGTGCTAGTGGTTTGGTACATCAGCGGAGTAATGAGCAGTTCTTC
>-|TRBV7-2|many|TRBJ2-3
CASSLFTDTQYF
TGTGCCAGCAGCTTATTCACAGATACGCAGTATTTT
>TRBD1|TRBV6-1|-|TRBJ2-5
CASSALTGKETQYF
TGTGCCAGCAGTGCGTTGACAGGGAAAGAGACCCAGTACTTC
>-|TRBV20-1|-|TRBJ2-1
CSATPAGNEQFF
TGCAGTGCTACACCTGCAGGAAACGAGCAGTTCTTC
>TRBD1|TRBV6-5|-|TRBJ1-1
CASSYADVQGGTEAFF
TGTGCCAGCAGTTACGCGGATGTACAGGGGGGCACTGAAGCTTTCTTT
>-|TRBV11-3|-|TRBJ1-1
CASNPKGNTEAFF
TGTGCCAGCAACCCCAAGGGGAACACTGAAGCTTTCTTT
>-|TRBV12-3/TRBV12-4|few|TRBJ1-1
CASRMDSNTEAFF
TGTGCCAGCAGAATGGACAGCAACACTGAAGCTTTCTTT
>-|TRBV6-4|few|TRBJ2-2
CASSEGRTGELFF
TGTGCCAGCAGTGAGGGGAGAACCGGGGAGCTGTTTTTT
>TRBD2|TRBV29-1|-|TRBJ2-7
CSVRKGGYEQYF
TGCAGCGTTCGCAAGGGAGGGTACGAGCAGTACTTC
>-|TRBV7-2|-|TRBJ1-4
CASSLDLSRALFF
TGTGCCAGCAGCTTAGATCTTAGCAGGGCACTGTTTTTT
>-|TRBV29-1|few|TRBJ2-5
CSVDSGQETQYF
TGCAGCGTTGACTCCGGCCAAGAGACCCAGTACTTC
>-|TRBV28|-|TRBJ1-5
CASSRELRNQPQHF
TGTGCCAGCAGCAGGGAATTAAGGAATCAGCCCCAGCATTTT
>-|TRBV12-3/TRBV12-4|-|TRBJ2-2
CASSHSRPPNTGELFF
TGTGCCAGCAGTCATTCTCGGCCGCCGAACACCGGGGAGCTGTTTTTT
>-|TRBV27|-|TRBJ1-6
CASSPRRGVRNSPLHF
TGTGCCAGCAGTCCCCGACGGGGGGTGCGTAATTCACCCCTCCACTTT
>-|TRBV6-6|few|TRBJ2-7
CASRLGTGAGEQYF
TGTGCCAGCAGACTCGGGACTGGGGCGGGCGAGCAGTACTTC
>-|TRBV7-2|-|TRBJ2-2
CASRLKGGTGELFF
TGTGCCAGCAGGTTGAAAGGTGGCACCGGGGAGCTGTTTTTT
>TRBD2|TRBV11-2|-|TRBJ2-3
CASSSRAGGTDTQYF
TGTGCCAGCAGCTCCCGGGCGGGGGGCACAGATACGCAGTATTTT
>-|TRBV7-2|-|TRBJ1-1
CASSLMTNTEAFF
TGTGCCAGCAGCTTGATGACGAACACTGAAGCTTTCTTT
>-|TRBV9|few|TRBJ1-2
CASSSRTDLYGYTF
TGTGCCAGCAGCTCGCGGACAGATTTATATGGCTACACCTTC
>TRBD2|TRBV12-3/TRBV12-4|-|TRBJ2-3
CASAQGLAESTDTQYF
TGTGCCAGCGCCCAAGGGCTAGCGGAATCCACAGATACGCAGTATTTT
>TRBD1|TRBV23-1|-|TRBJ1-2
CARTGNDYGYTF
TGCGCCAGGACAGGGAATGACTATGGCTACACCTTC
>TRBD1|TRBV5-6|few|TRBJ2-2
CASSLATGDNTGELFF
TGTGCCAGCAGCTTGGCGACAGGGGATAACACCGGGGAGCTGTTTTTT
>TRBD1|TRBV7-2|many|TRBJ1-2
CASSLNIDRDYYGYTF
TGTGCCAGCAGCTTAAATATAGACAGGGACTACTATGGCTACACCTTC
>-|TRBV4-2|few|TRBJ2-1
CASSQPYNEQFF
TGTGCCAGCAGCCAGCCCTACAATGAGCAGTTCTTC
>-|TRBV6-6|few|TRBJ2-2
CASSTDLNTGELFF
TGTGCCAGCAGTACGGACCTTAACACCGGGGAGCTGTTTTTT
>-|TRBV20-1|few|TRBJ1-2
CSAPSGTGYGYTF
TGCAGTGCTCCGTCTGGGACGGGCTATGGCTACACCTTC
>-|TRBV4-1|-|TRBJ2-6
CASSQERVAGANVLTF
TGCGCCAGCAGCCAAGAAAGGGTCGCTGGGGCCAACGTCCTGACTTTC
>-|TRBV6-5|-|TRBJ2-1
CASTPGRSYNEQFF
TGTGCCAGCACCCCGGGACGGTCCTACAATGAGCAGTTCTTC
>-|TRBV29-1|few|TRBJ2-3
CSVEDRRTGTDTQYF
TGCAGCGTTGAAGATCGGAGGACAGGCACAGATACGCAGTATTTT
>-|TRBV7-6|many|TRBJ1-1
CASSPSLGVGTEAFF
TGTGCCAGCAGCCCATCGCTAGGGGTAGGAACTGAAGCTTTCTTT
>TRBD2|TRBV20-1|few|TRBJ2-1
CSAPPIAGEWNEQFF
TGCAGTGCCCCTCCGATAGCGGGAGAATGGAATGAGCAGTTCTTC
>TRBD2|TRBV7-2|many|TRBJ2-3
CASSLTSGTTDTQYF
TGTGCCAGCAGCTTGACTAGCGGGACCACAGATACGCAGTATTTT
>-|TRBV9|few|TRBJ1-1
CASSVSTVLNTEAFF
TGTGCCAGCAGCGTCTCGACAGTCTTGAACACTGAAGCTTTCTTT
>TRBD2|TRBV7-9|few|TRBJ2-5
CASSSPREGPETQYF
TGTGCCAGCAGCTCCCCCCGGGAGGGCCCAGAGACCCAGTACTTC
>TRBD2|TRBV7-9|many|TRBJ2-7
CASSLGTSGNGYEQYF
TGTGCCAGCAGCTTAGGGACTAGCGGGAATGGGTACGAGCAGTACTTC
>TRBD2|TRBV6-5|-|TRBJ2-3
CASSYVRGRASDTQYF
TGTGCCAGCAGTTACGTCCGCGGGAGGGCCTCTGATACGCAGTATTTT
>TRBD1|TRBV25-1|-|TRBJ2-3
CASSELSGGVRADTQYF
TGTGCCAGCAGTGAACTGTCAGGGGGCGTAAGGGCGGATACGCAGTATTTT
>TRBD2|TRBV20-1|-|TRBJ2-2
CSASLAGGRRVTGELFF
TGCAGTGCTAGCCTAGCGGGAGGCCGGCGAGTCACCGGGGAGCTGTTTTTT
>-|TRBV10-3|-|TRBJ1-4
CAIGGNEKLFF
TGTGCCATCGGGGGGAACGAAAAACTGTTTTTT